The TCR beta chain under discussion was sequenced for a study of shared clonotypes between healthy human individuals. Regarding the study as a whole: Naive CD4 clonotypes overlapped across a handful of donors at about 5%. Only blood was sampled, and tissue TCR repertoires likely differ from blood ones.

As concerns this clone: The antigen is undetermined.

How the authors handled the data: Without quality scores, immunoSEQ junctional reads could not be filtered like full-length reads. The data were produced by immunoSEQ multiplex PCR, yet TCRdb's version contains in-frame clones alone and is incomplete. The V and J calls and clone size were taken over from that table, and D and trimming were inferred from the DNA. This table has 1.4 million to 1.5 million clones, around 97% appearing once. This CDR3 region has 13 residues. The V segment lost 3 bases and the J segment 14 bases; nucleotides outside the gene matches: 9. Germline CDR1 reads MNHNS; CDR2 reads SASEGT.

The TCR originated in a man under 40 in good health. This chain uses TRBV6-1 with TRBJ1-4; TRBD1 aligns across 7 bases. The sample comprised naive CD4+ T cells sorted from blood. As for subset: CD45RA+ positively selected. This chain's CDR3 is CASSEGQRSRLFF. DNA for the CDR3: TGTGCCAGCAGTGAGGGACAGAGGAGTCGGCTGTTTTTT.